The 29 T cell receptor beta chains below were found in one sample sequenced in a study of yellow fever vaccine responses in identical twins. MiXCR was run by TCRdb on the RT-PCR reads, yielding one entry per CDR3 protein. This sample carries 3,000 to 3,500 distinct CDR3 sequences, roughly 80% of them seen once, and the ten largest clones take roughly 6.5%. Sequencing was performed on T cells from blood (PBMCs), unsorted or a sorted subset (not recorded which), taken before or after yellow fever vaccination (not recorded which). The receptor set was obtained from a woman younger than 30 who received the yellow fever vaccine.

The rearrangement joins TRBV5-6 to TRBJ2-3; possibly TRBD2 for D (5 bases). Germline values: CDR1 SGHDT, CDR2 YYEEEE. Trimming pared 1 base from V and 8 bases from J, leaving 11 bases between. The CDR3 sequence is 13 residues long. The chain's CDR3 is CASSLTSQATQYF. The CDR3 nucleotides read TGTGCCAGCAGCTTGACTAGTCAAGCTACGCAGTATTTT. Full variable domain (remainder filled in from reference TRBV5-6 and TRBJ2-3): DAGVTQSPTHLIKTRGQQVTLRCSPKSGHDTVSWYQQALGQGPQFIFQYYEEEERQRGNFPDRFSGHQFPNYSSELNVNALLLGDSALYLCASSLTSQATQYFGPGTRLTVL.

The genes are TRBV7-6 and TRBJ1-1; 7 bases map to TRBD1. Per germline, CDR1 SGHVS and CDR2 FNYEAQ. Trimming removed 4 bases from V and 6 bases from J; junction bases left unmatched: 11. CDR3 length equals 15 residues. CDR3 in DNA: TGTGCCAGCAGCTGGTATCCAGGGGGGGACTCTGAAGCTTTCTTT. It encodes CASSWYPGGDSEAFF.

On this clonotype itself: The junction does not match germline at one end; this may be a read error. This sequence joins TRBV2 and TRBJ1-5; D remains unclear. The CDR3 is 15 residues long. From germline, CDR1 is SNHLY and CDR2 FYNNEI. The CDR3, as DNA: TGTGCCATCAGTGGGGATCAGACGGACAATCAGCCCCAGCATTTT. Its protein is CAISGDQTDNQPQHF.

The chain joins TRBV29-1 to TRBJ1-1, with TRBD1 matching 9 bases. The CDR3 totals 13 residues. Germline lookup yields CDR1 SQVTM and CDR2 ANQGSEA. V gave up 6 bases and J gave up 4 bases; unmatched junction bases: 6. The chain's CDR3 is CSVLDRGVTEAFF. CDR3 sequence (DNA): TGCAGCGTCCTCGACAGGGGGGTCACTGAAGCTTTCTTT.

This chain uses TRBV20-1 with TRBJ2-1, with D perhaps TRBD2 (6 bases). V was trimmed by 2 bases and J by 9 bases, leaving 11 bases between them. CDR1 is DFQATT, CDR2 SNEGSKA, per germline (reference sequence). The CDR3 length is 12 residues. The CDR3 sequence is CSARRRESEQFF. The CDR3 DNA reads TGCAGTGCTAGACGCCGGGAGAGTGAGCAGTTCTTC.

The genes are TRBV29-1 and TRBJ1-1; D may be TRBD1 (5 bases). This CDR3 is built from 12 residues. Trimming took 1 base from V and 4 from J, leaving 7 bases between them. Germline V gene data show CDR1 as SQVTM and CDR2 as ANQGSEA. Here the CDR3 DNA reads TGCAGCGTTGAAGGTGGGGGCACTGAAGCTTTCTTT. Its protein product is CSVEGGGTEAFF.

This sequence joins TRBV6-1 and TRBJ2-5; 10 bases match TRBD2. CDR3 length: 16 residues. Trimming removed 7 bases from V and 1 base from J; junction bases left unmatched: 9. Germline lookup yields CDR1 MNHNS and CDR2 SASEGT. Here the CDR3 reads CASTRPSGSPQETQYF. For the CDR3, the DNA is TGTGCCAGCACTCGCCCTAGCGGGAGTCCCCAAGAGACCCAGTACTTC.

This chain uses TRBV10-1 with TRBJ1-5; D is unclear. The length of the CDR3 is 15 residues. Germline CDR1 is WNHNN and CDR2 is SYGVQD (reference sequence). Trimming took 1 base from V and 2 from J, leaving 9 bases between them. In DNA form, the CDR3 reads TGCGCCAGCAGTGAGTTTGAAGACGGCAATCAGCCCCAGCATTTT. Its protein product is CASSEFEDGNQPQHF.

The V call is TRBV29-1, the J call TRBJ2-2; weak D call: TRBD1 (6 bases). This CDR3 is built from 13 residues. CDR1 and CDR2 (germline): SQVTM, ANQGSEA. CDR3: CSARGSNTGELFF. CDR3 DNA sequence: TGCAGTGCCAGGGGTAGTAACACCGGGGAGCTGTTTTTT.

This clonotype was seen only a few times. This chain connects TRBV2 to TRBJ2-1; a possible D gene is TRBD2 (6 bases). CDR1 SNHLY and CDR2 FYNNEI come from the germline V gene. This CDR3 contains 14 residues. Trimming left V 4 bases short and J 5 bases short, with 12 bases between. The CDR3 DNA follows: TGTGCCAGCAGTGGGAGGGGCACAGACAATGAGCAGTTCTTC. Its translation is CASSGRGTDNEQFF.

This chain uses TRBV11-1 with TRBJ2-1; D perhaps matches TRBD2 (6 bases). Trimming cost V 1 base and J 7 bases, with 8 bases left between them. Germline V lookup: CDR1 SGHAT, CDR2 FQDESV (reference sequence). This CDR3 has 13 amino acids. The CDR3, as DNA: TGTGCCAGCAGCTTAGTCGCGGGGAATGAGCAGTTCTTC. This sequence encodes CASSLVAGNEQFF.

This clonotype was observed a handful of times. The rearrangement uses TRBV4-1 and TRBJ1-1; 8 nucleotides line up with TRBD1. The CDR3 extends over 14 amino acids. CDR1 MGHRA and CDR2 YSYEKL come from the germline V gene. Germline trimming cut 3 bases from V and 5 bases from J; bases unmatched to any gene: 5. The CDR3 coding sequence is TGCGCCAGCAGCCAGCAGACAGGGGCTACTGAAGCTTTCTTT. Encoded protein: CASSQQTGATEAFF.

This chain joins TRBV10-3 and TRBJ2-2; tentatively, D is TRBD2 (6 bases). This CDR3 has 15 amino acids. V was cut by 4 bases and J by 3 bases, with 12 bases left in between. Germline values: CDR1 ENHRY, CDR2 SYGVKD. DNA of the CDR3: TGTGCCATCAGTGGGGACTGGCGGGACACCGGGGAGCTGTTTTTT. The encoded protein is CAISGDWRDTGELFF.

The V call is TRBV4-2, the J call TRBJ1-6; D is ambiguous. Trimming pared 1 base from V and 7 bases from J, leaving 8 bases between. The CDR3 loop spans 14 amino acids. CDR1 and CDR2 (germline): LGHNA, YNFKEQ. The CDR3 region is CASSQGPTNSPLHF. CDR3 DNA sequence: TGTGCCAGCAGCCAAGGACCGACCAATTCACCCCTCCACTTT.

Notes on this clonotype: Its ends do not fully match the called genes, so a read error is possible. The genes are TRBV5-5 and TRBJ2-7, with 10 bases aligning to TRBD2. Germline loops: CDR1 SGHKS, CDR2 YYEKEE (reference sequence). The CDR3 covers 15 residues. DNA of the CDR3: TGCGCCAGCAGCCACAAGCGGGAGGGGGGGAACGAGCAGTACTTC. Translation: CASSHKREGGNEQYF.

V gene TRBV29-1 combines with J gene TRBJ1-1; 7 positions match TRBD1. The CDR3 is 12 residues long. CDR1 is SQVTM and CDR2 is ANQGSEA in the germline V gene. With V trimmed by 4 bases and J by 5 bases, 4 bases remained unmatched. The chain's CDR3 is CSVVPGGTEAFF. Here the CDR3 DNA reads TGCAGCGTTGTGCCAGGGGGAACTGAAGCTTTCTTT.

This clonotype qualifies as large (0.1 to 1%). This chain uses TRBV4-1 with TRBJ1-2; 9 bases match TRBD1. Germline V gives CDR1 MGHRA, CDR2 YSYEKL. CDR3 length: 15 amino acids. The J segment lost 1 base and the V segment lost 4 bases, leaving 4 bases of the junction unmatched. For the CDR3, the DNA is TGCGCCAGCAGCCCCCGGACAGGGGATAACTATGGCTACACCTTC. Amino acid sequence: CASSPRTGDNYGYTF.

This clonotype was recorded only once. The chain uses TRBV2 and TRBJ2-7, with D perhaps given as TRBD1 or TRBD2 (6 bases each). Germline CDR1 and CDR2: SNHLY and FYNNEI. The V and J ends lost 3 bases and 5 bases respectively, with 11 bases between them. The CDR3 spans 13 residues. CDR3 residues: CASSEEGGHEQYF. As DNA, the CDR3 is TGTGCCAGCAGTGAGGAGGGGGGCCACGAGCAGTACTTC.

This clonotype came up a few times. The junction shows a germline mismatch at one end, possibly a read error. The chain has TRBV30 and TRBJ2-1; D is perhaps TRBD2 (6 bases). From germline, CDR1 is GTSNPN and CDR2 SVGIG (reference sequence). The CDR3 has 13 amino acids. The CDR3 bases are TGTGCCTGGAGTGGGGGACTTAACAATGAGAAGTCCTTC. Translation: CAWSGGLNNEKSF.

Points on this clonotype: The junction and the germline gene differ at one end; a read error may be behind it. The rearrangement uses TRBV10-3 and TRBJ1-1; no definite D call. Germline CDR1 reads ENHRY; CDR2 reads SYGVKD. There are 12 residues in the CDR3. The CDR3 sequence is CAIISPGSQAFF. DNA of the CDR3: TGTGCTATCATCTCCCCGGGGAGCCAAGCTTTCTTT.

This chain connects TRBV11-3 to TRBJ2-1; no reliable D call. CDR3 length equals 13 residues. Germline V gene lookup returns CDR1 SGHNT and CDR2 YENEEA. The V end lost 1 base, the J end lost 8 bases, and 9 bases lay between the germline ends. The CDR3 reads CASSLGPIYEQFF. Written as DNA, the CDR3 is TGTGCCAGCAGCTTAGGACCAATCTATGAGCAGTTCTTC.

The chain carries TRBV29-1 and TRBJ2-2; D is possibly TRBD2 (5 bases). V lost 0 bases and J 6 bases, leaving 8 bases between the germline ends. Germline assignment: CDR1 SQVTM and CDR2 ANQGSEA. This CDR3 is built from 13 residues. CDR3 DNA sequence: TGCAGCGTTGAAGACGGGATGTCCGGGGAGCTGTTTTTT. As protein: CSVEDGMSGELFF.

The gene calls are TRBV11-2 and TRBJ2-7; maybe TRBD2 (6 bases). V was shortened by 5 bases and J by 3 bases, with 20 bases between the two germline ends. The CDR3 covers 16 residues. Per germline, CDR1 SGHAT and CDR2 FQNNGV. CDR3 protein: CASSLYISSGDYEQYF. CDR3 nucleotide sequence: TGTGCCAGCAGCCTATACATTAGTAGCGGAGACTACGAGCAGTACTTC. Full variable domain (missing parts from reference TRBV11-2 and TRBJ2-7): EAGVAQSPRYKIIEKRQSVAFWCNPISGHATLYWYQQILGQGPKLLIQFQNNGVVDDSQLPKDRFSAERLKGVDSTLKIQPAKLEDSAVYLCASSLYISSGDYEQYFGPGTRLTVT.

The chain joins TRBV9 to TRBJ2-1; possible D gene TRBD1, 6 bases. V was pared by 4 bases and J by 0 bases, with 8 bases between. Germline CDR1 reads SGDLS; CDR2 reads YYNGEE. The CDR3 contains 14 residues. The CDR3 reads CASSPGVSYNEQFF. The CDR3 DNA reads TGTGCCAGCAGCCCAGGGGTCTCCTACAATGAGCAGTTCTTC.

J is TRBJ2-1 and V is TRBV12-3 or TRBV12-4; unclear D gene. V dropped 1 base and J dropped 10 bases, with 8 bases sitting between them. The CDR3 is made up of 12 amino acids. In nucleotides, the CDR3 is TGTGCCAGCAGTTTAGGCTCCCCCGAGCAGTTCTTC. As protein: CASSLGSPEQFF.

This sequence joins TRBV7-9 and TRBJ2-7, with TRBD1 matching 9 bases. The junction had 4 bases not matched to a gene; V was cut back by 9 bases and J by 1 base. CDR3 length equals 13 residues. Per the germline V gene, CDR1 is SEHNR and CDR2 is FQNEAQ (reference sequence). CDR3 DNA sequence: TGTGCCAGTACCGGGACAGGGTCCTACGAGCAGTACTTC. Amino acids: CASTGTGSYEQYF.

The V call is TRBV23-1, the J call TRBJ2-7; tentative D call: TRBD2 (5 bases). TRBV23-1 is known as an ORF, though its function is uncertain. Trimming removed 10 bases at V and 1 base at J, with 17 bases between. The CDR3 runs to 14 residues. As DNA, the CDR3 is TGCGCCACCCTAGGAGGAGAAGCGTCCTACGAGCAGTACTTC. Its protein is CATLGGEASYEQYF.

The CDR3: CASSLVAGQNEQFF. Written as DNA, the CDR3 is TGTGCCAGCAGCTTAGTGGCGGGGCAAAATGAGCAGTTCTTC. The chain is built from TRBV11-2 and TRBJ2-1; tentatively, D is TRBD2 (6 bases). This CDR3 is built from 14 residues. CDR1 and CDR2 from the germline V gene are SGHAT and FQNNGV. Trimming removed 1 base from V and 7 bases from J, with 11 bases in between. The whole variable domain, remainder taken from reference TRBV11-2 and TRBJ2-1, is EAGVAQSPRYKIIEKRQSVAFWCNPISGHATLYWYQQILGQGPKLLIQFQNNGVVDDSQLPKDRFSAERLKGVDSTLKIQPAKLEDSAVYLCASSLVAGQNEQFFGPGTRLTVL.

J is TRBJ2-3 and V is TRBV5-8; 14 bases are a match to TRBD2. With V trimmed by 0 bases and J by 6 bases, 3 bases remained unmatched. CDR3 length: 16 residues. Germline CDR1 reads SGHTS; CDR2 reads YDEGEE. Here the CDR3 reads CASSLGGLAGVDTQYF. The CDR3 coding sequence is TGTGCCAGCAGCTTGGGGGGACTAGCGGGAGTGGATACGCAGTATTTT.